A selection of T cell receptor beta chains follows, all from one sample in a study of T cell repertoires in cytomegalovirus infection. MiXCR, applied by TCRdb to the reads, yields one record per CDR3 protein. This sample has approximately 70,000 distinct CDR3 sequences; 4% occur once, and the top ten carry 22%. Sequencing input: PBMCs. The source is a human donor in good health (CMV status not recorded). Some clones in this sample may be carry-over from other donors' samples. CDR3s include the opening cysteine and the closing phenylalanine or tryptophan. Fields, in order: clone size, V gene, D gene, J gene, CDR3 protein, CDR3 DNA. D genes are given only for firm matches. Only some rows state a clone size, as once, few, many or a class for expanded clones.

clone_size: .
v_call: TRBV7-3
d_call: .
j_call: TRBJ2-2
cdr3_aa: CASSLGFGELFF
cdr3_nt: TGTGCCAGCAGCTTAGGTTTCGGGGAGCTGTTTTTT

clone_size: few
v_call: TRBV14
d_call: TRBD1
j_call: TRBJ2-7
cdr3_aa: CASSQPGTGGYYEQYF
cdr3_nt: TGTGCCAGCAGCCAACCTGGGACAGGGGGCTATTACGAGCAGTACTTC

clone_size: many
v_call: TRBV7-8
d_call: TRBD1
j_call: TRBJ1-6
cdr3_aa: CASSTGQGGSPLHF
cdr3_nt: TGTGCCAGCAGCACCGGACAGGGAGGTTCACCCCTCCACTTT

clone_size: many
v_call: TRBV12-3/TRBV12-4
d_call: .
j_call: TRBJ2-2
cdr3_aa: CASRTLARNTGELFF
cdr3_nt: TGTGCCAGCAGGACCCTAGCGCGCAACACCGGGGAGCTGTTTTTT

clone_size: many
v_call: TRBV7-2
d_call: .
j_call: TRBJ2-3
cdr3_aa: CASSLDYSTDTQYF
cdr3_nt: TGTGCCAGCAGCCTGGACTACTCCACAGATACGCAGTATTTT

clone_size: many
v_call: TRBV7-6
d_call: TRBD1
j_call: TRBJ2-1
cdr3_aa: CASTQGVYNEQFF
cdr3_nt: TGTGCCAGCACCCAGGGGGTCTACAATGAGCAGTTCTTC

clone_size: few
v_call: TRBV11-3
d_call: .
j_call: TRBJ1-5
cdr3_aa: CASSLYSRVQPQHF
cdr3_nt: TGTGCCAGCAGCCTCTATTCCAGGGTTCAGCCCCAGCATTTT

clone_size: many
v_call: TRBV7-9
d_call: .
j_call: TRBJ2-3
cdr3_aa: CASSVAGPTDTQYF
cdr3_nt: TGTGCCAGCAGCGTTGCGGGCCCCACAGATACGCAGTATTTT

clone_size: many
v_call: TRBV4-2
d_call: .
j_call: TRBJ2-5
cdr3_aa: CASSLPSETQYF
cdr3_nt: TGTGCCAGCAGCCTACCCTCAGAGACCCAGTACTTC

clone_size: .
v_call: TRBV7-2
d_call: TRBD1
j_call: TRBJ1-5
cdr3_aa: CASSLTGDSNQPQHF
cdr3_nt: TGTGCCAGCAGCCTAACAGGGGATAGCAATCAGCCCCAGCATTTT

clone_size: many
v_call: TRBV28
d_call: TRBD2
j_call: TRBJ2-3
cdr3_aa: CAMASGRTDTQYF
cdr3_nt: TGTGCCATGGCTAGCGGCCGCACAGATACGCAGTATTTT

clone_size: many
v_call: TRBV7-2
d_call: TRBD1
j_call: TRBJ1-2
cdr3_aa: CASSHRTGNYGYTF
cdr3_nt: TGTGCCAGCAGCCACCGGACAGGGAACTATGGCTACACCTTC

clone_size: medium-sized
v_call: TRBV24-1
d_call: .
j_call: TRBJ2-5
cdr3_aa: CATSETGVQETQYF
cdr3_nt: TGTGCCACCAGTGAAACAGGTGTACAAGAGACCCAGTACTTC

clone_size: many
v_call: TRBV7-3
d_call: .
j_call: TRBJ1-1
cdr3_aa: CASSLLGGLSAFF
cdr3_nt: TGTGCCAGCAGCTTATTGGGGGGGCTAAGCGCTTTCTTT

clone_size: many
v_call: TRBV7-2
d_call: .
j_call: TRBJ2-7
cdr3_aa: CASCFTGDFPLEQYF
cdr3_nt: TGTGCCAGCTGCTTTACAGGGGACTTTCCCCTCGAGCAGTACTTC

clone_size: many
v_call: TRBV7-6
d_call: .
j_call: TRBJ2-7
cdr3_aa: CASSPVQETYEQYF
cdr3_nt: TGTGCCAGCAGCCCGGTACAGGAAACGTACGAGCAGTACTTC

clone_size: .
v_call: TRBV7-2
d_call: .
j_call: TRBJ2-3
cdr3_aa: CASSLGPGTDTQYF
cdr3_nt: TGTGCCAGCAGCTTAGGCCCGGGCACAGATACGCAGTATTTT

clone_size: many
v_call: TRBV7-2
d_call: TRBD2
j_call: TRBJ2-3
cdr3_aa: CASSLGWAGVGTQYF
cdr3_nt: TGTGCCAGCAGCTTGGGTTGGGCGGGAGTGGGTACGCAGTATTTT

clone_size: many
v_call: TRBV7-2
d_call: TRBD1
j_call: TRBJ2-7
cdr3_aa: CASSQDRKSYEQYF
cdr3_nt: TGTGCCAGCAGCCAGGACAGGAAGTCCTACGAGCAGTACTTC

clone_size: medium-sized
v_call: TRBV7-2
d_call: .
j_call: TRBJ2-7
cdr3_aa: CASSFASLYEQYF
cdr3_nt: TGTGCCAGCAGCTTTGCCAGCCTCTACGAGCAGTACTTC

clone_size: many
v_call: TRBV14
d_call: TRBD2
j_call: TRBJ2-5
cdr3_aa: CASAQNPLGLAGVETQYF
cdr3_nt: TGTGCCAGCGCCCAAAACCCCTTAGGACTAGCGGGGGTTGAGACCCAGTACTTC

clone_size: many
v_call: TRBV7-2
d_call: .
j_call: TRBJ2-1
cdr3_aa: CASSSGSYNEQFF
cdr3_nt: TGTGCCAGCAGCTCGGGGTCCTACAATGAGCAGTTCTTC

clone_size: many
v_call: TRBV7-9
d_call: .
j_call: TRBJ2-1
cdr3_aa: CASSTIRDYNEQFF
cdr3_nt: TGTGCCAGCAGCACTATTAGGGACTACAATGAGCAGTTCTTC

clone_size: many
v_call: TRBV2
d_call: .
j_call: TRBJ1-6
cdr3_aa: CASSVTADNSPLHF
cdr3_nt: TGTGCCAGCAGTGTTACAGCCGATAATTCACCCCTCCACTTT

clone_size: many
v_call: TRBV6-5
d_call: .
j_call: TRBJ1-4
cdr3_aa: CASSAGETTNEKLFF
cdr3_nt: TGTGCCAGCAGCGCGGGAGAAACAACTAATGAAAAACTGTTTTTT

clone_size: many
v_call: TRBV6-2/TRBV6-3
d_call: .
j_call: TRBJ1-6
cdr3_aa: CASSYRDRDSPLHF
cdr3_nt: TGTGCCAGCAGTTACCGAGACCGAGATTCACCCCTCCACTTT

clone_size: many
v_call: TRBV19
d_call: TRBD2
j_call: TRBJ2-1
cdr3_aa: CASSNPSGTSKWIQFF
cdr3_nt: TGTGCCAGTAGCAACCCCTCCGGGACTAGCAAGTGGATCCAGTTCTTC